This T cell receptor beta chain originates from a study of CD8+ T cells in alopecia areata. In the study overall: The tofacitinib course ran for 6 to 18 months and was followed by 6 months off drug. Using the percentage of affected scalp area, treated patients' severity was scored. Study-wide results and caveats: Uncertain still, given a single nonresponder, is whether baseline CD8+ expansion links to response.

Investigators isolated RNA and reverse transcribed it into cDNA to act as the sequencing template. Some clones are missing from TCRdb's copy, which holds only in-frame ones; the method was immunoSEQ multiplex PCR. Of hundreds of thousands of clones detected, approximately 65% appear once; the ten largest clones hold roughly 1.2%. Indicated treatment: oral pan-JAK inhibitor, 5-10 mg twice daily. Peripheral blood and lesional scalp punch biopsies were taken from alopecia areata patients. About this clone itself: Antigen unknown.

The germline V gene has CDR1 GTSNPN and CDR2 SVGIG (reference sequence). The CDR3 length is 13 residues. Trimming cost V 3 bases and J 2 bases, with 10 bases left between them. The clonotype originates from a human donor with alopecia areata. The chain links TRBV30 to TRBJ2-5, with no clear D. Sequencing used CD4+ T cells sorted from blood, obtained around week 42, from a patient treated with tofacitinib. CDR3: CAWSSSRQETQYF. The CDR3 nucleotides read TGTGCCTGGAGCAGTTCGCGGCAAGAGACCCAGTACTTC. The complete variable domain, with remaining parts taken from reference TRBV30 and TRBJ2-5, reads SQTIHQWPATLVQPVGSPLSLECTVEGTSNPNLYWYRQAAGRGLQLLFYSVGIGQISSEVPQNLSASRPQDRQFILSSKKLLLSDSGFYLCAWSSSRQETQYFGPGTRLLVL.